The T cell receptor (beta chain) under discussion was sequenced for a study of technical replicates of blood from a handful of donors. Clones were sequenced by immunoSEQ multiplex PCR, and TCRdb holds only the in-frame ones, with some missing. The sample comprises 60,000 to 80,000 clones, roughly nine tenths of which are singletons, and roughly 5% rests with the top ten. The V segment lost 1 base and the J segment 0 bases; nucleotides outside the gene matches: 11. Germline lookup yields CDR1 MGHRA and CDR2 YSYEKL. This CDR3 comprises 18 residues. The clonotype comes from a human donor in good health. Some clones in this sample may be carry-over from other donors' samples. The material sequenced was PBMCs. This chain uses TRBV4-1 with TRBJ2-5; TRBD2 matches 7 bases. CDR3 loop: CASSQVVMRETYQETQYF. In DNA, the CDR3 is TGCGCCAGCAGCCAAGTCGTCATGCGGGAGACGTACCAAGAGACCCAGTACTTC.